Listed below are T cell receptor beta chains from one sample, sequenced in a study of blood T cells in healthy people across ages. TCRdb re-analysed the 5' RACE reads in MiXCR, keeping a single row per CDR3 protein. The sample contains some 760,000 distinct CDR3 sequences, around a quarter of which appear only once. These data are also associated with another study on T cells of mothers and their children.

The specimen was blood. All receptors derive from a boy aged 5-17 years in good health. Both conserved end residues are part of each CDR3. D genes are given only for firm matches. Not all rows give a size; the values are once, few, many and, for expanded clones, a class.

CDR3 | DNA | V | size | D | J
CASSQGGLEFSYEQYF | TGTGCCAGCAGCCAAGGAGGACTCGAATTTTCCTACGAGCAGTACTTC | TRBV4-2 | few | . | TRBJ2-7
CASSLVRAPLVLYEQYF | TGTGCCAGCAGCTTGGTAAGGGCCCCCTTGGTACTGTACGAGCAGTACTTC | TRBV5-6 | . | . | TRBJ2-7
CSVGGGVSETQYF | TGCAGCGTTGGGGGTGGGGTTTCTGAGACCCAGTACTTC | TRBV29-1 | few | . | TRBJ2-5
CASSVALLMNTEAFF | TGTGCCAGCAGTGTTGCACTCTTGATGAACACTGAAGCTTTCTTT | TRBV6-1 | few | . | TRBJ1-1
CATSRAQRDNEQFF | TGTGCCACCAGCAGGGCCCAAAGGGACAATGAGCAGTTCTTC | TRBV15 | . | . | TRBJ2-1
CASSLSPDSFEELFF | TGTGCCAGCAGCCTTTCCCCGGACAGCTTTGAAGAGCTGTTTTTT | TRBV4-2 | few | . | TRBJ1-4
CAIRPFGGKTYEQYF | TGTGCCATCCGTCCCTTCGGGGGGAAAACCTACGAGCAGTACTTC | TRBV10-3 | few | TRBD2 | TRBJ2-7
CASSLERGRGTQYF | TGTGCCAGCAGCTTGGAAAGGGGGCGGGGGACCCAGTACTTC | TRBV5-6 | few | . | TRBJ2-5
CASSQDRVRSNTEAFF | TGTGCCAGCAGCCAAGACAGGGTCCGGTCGAACACTGAAGCTTTCTTT | TRBV3-1 | . | . | TRBJ1-1
CSGTGIDEQFF | TGCAGCGGTACAGGGATCGATGAGCAGTTCTTC | TRBV29-1 | . | . | TRBJ2-1
CASSQIPGQNNEQFF | TGCGCCAGCAGCCAGATTCCGGGACAGAACAATGAGCAGTTCTTC | TRBV4-1 | few | TRBD1 | TRBJ2-1
CASSSSGGPETQYF | TGTGCCAGCAGCTCCAGCGGGGGACCAGAGACCCAGTACTTC | TRBV6-2/TRBV6-3 | . | TRBD2 | TRBJ2-5
CASSPPRGQPDEQYF | TGTGCCAGCAGTCCGCCGCGAGGACAACCGGACGAGCAGTACTTC | TRBV28 | few | . | TRBJ2-7
CSVPGKGGYTF | TGCAGCGTTCCAGGGAAGGGTGGCTACACCTTC | TRBV29-1 | . | . | TRBJ1-2
CASRAPSGYEQYF | TGTGCCAGCAGGGCCCCGAGCGGCTACGAGCAGTACTTC | TRBV6-1 | few | . | TRBJ2-7
CASKVASSYNEQFF | TGCGCCAGCAAGGTGGCCAGCTCCTACAATGAGCAGTTCTTC | TRBV5-1 | few | . | TRBJ2-1
CASSRWAGNEKLFF | TGCGCCAGCAGCCGATGGGCGGGGAATGAAAAACTGTTTTTT | TRBV4-3 | . | . | TRBJ1-4
CASSRQVRQGSTDTQYF | TGTGCCAGCAGCCGGCAAGTGCGACAGGGTAGCACAGATACGCAGTATTTT | TRBV4-2 | . | TRBD1 | TRBJ2-3
CASSLVGEAQYF | TGTGCCAGCAGCTTAGTGGGTGAGGCCCAGTACTTC | TRBV13 | few | . | TRBJ2-5
CASMPGEFSYNEQFF | TGTGCCAGCATGCCTGGGGAATTCTCCTACAATGAGCAGTTCTTC | TRBV4-2 | few | . | TRBJ2-1
CASSPRQADSYNEQFF | TGTGCCAGCAGCCCACGGCAGGCCGACTCCTACAATGAGCAGTTCTTC | TRBV12-3/TRBV12-4 | . | . | TRBJ2-1
CASSLVGGTSGNEQFF | TGTGCCAGCAGCTTAGTCGGTGGGACTAGCGGGAATGAGCAGTTCTTC | TRBV7-9 | few | TRBD2 | TRBJ2-1
CSATSGSTYEQYF | TGCAGTGCTACTAGCGGTAGCACCTACGAGCAGTACTTC | TRBV20-1 | few | TRBD2 | TRBJ2-7
CASSVGTGETQYF | TGCGCCAGCAGCGTCGGGACAGGGGAGACCCAGTACTTC | TRBV5-1 | . | TRBD1 | TRBJ2-5
CASSPRRVAAYEQYF | TGTGCCAGCAGCCCGCGGAGGGTAGCGGCTTACGAGCAGTACTTC | TRBV11-1 | . | . | TRBJ2-7
CASSWASGSYNEQFF | TGTGCCAGCAGCTGGGCTAGCGGCTCCTACAATGAGCAGTTCTTC | TRBV7-3 | . | TRBD2 | TRBJ2-1
CASSEGRGSNQPQHF | TGTGCCAGCAGTGAGGGTAGAGGGAGCAATCAGCCCCAGCATTTT | TRBV6-4 | . | . | TRBJ1-5
CASSIAFGLANYEQYF | TGTGCCAGTAGTATAGCGTTTGGACTAGCGAATTACGAGCAGTACTTC | TRBV19 | . | TRBD2 | TRBJ2-7
CATSDGGQPQHF | TGTGCCACCAGTGATGGGGGACAGCCCCAGCATTTT | TRBV24-1 | . | . | TRBJ1-5
CASSSGVGGETQYF | TGTGCCAGCAGCTCCGGGGTGGGGGGGGAGACCCAGTACTTC | TRBV6-1 | once | TRBD2 | TRBJ2-5
CASSFYTGGGYYEQYF | TGTGCCAGCAGCTTCTATACAGGGGGCGGCTACTACGAGCAGTACTTC | TRBV7-2 | . | TRBD1 | TRBJ2-7
CASSLVSNRGADTQYF | TGTGCTAGCAGCTTAGTGTCCAACAGGGGCGCAGATACGCAGTATTTT | TRBV7-7 | . | TRBD1 | TRBJ2-3
CASSSRQGFQETQYF | TGTGCCAGCAGCTCACGACAGGGCTTCCAAGAGACCCAGTACTTC | TRBV7-2 | few | TRBD1 | TRBJ2-5
CATSRDRLEGETQYF | TGTGCCACCAGCAGAGACCGACTGGAGGGGGAGACCCAGTACTTC | TRBV15 | . | . | TRBJ2-5
CASRNGGAGANVLTF | TGTGCCAGCAGGAACGGGGGGGCTGGGGCCAACGTCCTGACTTTC | TRBV6-5 | few | TRBD2 | TRBJ2-6